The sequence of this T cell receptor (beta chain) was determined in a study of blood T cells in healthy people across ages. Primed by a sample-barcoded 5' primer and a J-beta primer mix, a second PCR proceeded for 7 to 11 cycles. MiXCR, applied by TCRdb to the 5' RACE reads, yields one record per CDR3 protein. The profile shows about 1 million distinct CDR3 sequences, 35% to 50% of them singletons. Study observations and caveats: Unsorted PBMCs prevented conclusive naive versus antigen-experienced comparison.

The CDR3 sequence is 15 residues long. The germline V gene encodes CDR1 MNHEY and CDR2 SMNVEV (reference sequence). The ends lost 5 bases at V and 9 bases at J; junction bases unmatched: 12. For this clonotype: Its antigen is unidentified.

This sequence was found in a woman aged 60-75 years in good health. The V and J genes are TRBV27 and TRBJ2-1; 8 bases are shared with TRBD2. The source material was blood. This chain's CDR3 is CASSGSGSLSGEQFF. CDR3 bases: TGTGCCAGCAGTGGCAGCGGGAGTTTGTCCGGTGAGCAGTTCTTC.